This record covers a single TCR beta chain. Antigen unknown. CDR3 length: 15 residues. J lost 4 bases, V lost 2 bases, and 9 bases had no gene match. Looked up from germline, CDR1 is GTSNPN and CDR2 is SVGIG (reference sequence). These data belong to a study of cytomegalovirus exposure and HLA in healthy donors. Whole-study findings and limits: Being indistinguishable, some V segments were excluded, TRBV6-2 and TRBV6-3 among them.

13 Jbeta primers and 60 Vbeta primers were used for the PCR. Repertoires were generated with immunoSEQ multiplex PCR, while TCRdb's copy carries only in-frame clones and drops some. The table has roughly 190,000 clones, roughly 79% seen once; the top ten hold 2% to 2.5%. The chain combines TRBV30 with TRBJ2-5; 8 bases match TRBD2. The TCR originated in a woman in her twenties or thirties in good health and CMV-seropositive. The sequenced sample consisted of PBMCs. This CDR3 reads CAWSRGGTRGETQYF. Written as DNA, the CDR3 is TGTGCCTGGAGTCGGGGGGGGACCAGAGGAGAGACCCAGTACTTC.